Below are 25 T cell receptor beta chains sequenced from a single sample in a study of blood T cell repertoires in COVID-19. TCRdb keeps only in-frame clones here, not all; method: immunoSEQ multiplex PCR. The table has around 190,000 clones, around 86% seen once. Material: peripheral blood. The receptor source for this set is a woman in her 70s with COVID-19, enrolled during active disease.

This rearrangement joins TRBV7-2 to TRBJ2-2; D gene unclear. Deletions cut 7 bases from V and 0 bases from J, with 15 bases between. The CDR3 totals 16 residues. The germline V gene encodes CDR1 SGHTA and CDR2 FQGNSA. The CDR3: CASTHQPSANTGELFF. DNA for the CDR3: TGTGCCAGCACCCACCAACCCAGCGCGAACACCGGGGAGCTGTTTTTT.

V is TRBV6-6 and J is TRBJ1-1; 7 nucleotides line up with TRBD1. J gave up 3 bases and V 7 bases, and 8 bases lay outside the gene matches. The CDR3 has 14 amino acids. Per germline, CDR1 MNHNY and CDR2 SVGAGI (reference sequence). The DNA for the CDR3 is TGTGCCAGCACCCAGGGACAGAGAGACACTGAAGCTTTCTTT. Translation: CASTQGQRDTEAFF.

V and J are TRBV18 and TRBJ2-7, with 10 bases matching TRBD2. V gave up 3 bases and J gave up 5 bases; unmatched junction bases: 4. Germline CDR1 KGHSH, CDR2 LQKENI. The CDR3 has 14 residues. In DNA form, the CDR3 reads TGTGCCAGCTCACCTAGCGGGAGGATCGACGAGCAGTACTTC. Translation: CASSPSGRIDEQYF.

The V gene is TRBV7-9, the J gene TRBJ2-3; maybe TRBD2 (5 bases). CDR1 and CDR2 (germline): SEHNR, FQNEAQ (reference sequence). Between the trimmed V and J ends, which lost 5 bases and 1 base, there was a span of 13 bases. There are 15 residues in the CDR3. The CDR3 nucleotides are TGTGCCAGCAGCGGAAGCGGCAGTCGCACAGATACGCAGTATTTT. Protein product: CASSGSGSRTDTQYF.

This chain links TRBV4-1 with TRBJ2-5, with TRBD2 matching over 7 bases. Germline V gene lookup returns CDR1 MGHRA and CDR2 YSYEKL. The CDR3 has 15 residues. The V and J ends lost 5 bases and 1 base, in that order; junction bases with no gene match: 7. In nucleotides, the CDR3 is TGCGCCAGCAGCTACCTTAGCGGGTCCCAAGAGACCCAGTACTTC. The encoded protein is CASSYLSGSQETQYF.

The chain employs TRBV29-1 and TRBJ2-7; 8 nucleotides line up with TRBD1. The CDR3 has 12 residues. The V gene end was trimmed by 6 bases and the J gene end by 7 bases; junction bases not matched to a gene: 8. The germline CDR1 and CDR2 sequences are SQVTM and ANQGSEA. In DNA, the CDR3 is TGCAGCGTCGGACAGGGAGTGTGGGAGCAGTACTTC. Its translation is CSVGQGVWEQYF.

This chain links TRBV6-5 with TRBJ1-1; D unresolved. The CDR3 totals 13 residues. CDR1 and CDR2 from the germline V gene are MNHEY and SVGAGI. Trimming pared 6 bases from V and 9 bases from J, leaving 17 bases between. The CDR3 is CASSVTGTGKAFF. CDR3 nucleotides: TGTGCCAGCAGCGTGACGGGAACCGGAAAAGCTTTCTTT.

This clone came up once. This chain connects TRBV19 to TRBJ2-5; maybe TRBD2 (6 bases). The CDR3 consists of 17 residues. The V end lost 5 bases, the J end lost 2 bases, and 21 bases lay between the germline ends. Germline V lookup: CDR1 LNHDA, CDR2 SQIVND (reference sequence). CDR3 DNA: TGTGCCAGTAGTGCGGGGTTGTTTACCTACAGACAAGAGACCCAGTACTTC. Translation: CASSAGLFTYRQETQYF.

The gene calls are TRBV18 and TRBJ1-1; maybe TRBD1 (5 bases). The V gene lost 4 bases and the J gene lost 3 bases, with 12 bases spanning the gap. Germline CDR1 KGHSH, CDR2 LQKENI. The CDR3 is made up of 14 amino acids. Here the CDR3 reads CASSQGPGDTEAFF. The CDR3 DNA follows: TGTGCCAGCTCACAGGGTCCGGGGGACACTGAAGCTTTCTTT.

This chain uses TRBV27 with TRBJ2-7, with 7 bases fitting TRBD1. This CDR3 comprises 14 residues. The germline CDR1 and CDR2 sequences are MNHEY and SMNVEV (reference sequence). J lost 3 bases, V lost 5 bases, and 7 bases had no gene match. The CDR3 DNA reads TGTGCCAGCAGTCCGAGGGACAGACGCTACGAGCAGTACTTC. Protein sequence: CASSPRDRRYEQYF.

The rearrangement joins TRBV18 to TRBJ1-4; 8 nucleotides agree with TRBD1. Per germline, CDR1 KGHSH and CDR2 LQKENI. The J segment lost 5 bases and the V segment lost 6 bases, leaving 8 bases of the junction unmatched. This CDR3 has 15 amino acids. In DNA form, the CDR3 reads TGTGCCAGCTCGTCGGACAGGGTGCCAAATGAAAAACTGTTTTTT. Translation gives CASSSDRVPNEKLFF. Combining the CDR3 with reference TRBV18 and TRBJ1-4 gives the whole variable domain NAGVMQNPRHLVRRRGQEARLRCSPMKGHSHVYWYRQLPEEGLKFMVYLQKENIIDESGMPKERFSAEFPKEGPSILRIQQVVRGDSAAYFCASSSDRVPNEKLFFGSGTQLSVL.

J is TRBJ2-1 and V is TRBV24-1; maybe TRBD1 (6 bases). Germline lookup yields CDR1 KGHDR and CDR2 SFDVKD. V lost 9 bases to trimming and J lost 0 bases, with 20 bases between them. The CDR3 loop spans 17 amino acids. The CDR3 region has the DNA TGTGCCACCGAAGGACAGCTGAAAATGGGCTCCTACAATGAGCAGTTCTTC. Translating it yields CATEGQLKMGSYNEQFF.

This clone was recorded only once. CDR3 amino acids: CASSQPRTGIAGELFF. The DNA for the CDR3 is TGCGCCAGCAGCCAACCCCGGACAGGGATTGCCGGGGAGCTGTTTTTT. The rearrangement links TRBV4-1 to TRBJ2-2; 8 bases align to TRBD1. The CDR3 is made up of 16 amino acids. V gave up 2 bases and J gave up 6 bases; unmatched junction bases: 8. Germline values: CDR1 MGHRA, CDR2 YSYEKL.

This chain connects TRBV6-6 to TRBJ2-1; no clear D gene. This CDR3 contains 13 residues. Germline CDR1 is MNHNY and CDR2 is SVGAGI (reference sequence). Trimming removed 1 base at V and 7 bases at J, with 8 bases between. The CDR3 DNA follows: TGTGCCAGCAGTTACTTCGCGGAGAATGAGCAGTTCTTC. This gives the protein CASSYFAENEQFF.

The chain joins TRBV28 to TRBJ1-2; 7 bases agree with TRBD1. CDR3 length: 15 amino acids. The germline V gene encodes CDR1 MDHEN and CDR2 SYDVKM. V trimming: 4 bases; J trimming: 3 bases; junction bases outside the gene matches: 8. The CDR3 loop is CASSSPDREYYGYTF. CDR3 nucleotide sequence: TGTGCCAGCAGTTCCCCAGACAGGGAATACTATGGCTACACCTTC.

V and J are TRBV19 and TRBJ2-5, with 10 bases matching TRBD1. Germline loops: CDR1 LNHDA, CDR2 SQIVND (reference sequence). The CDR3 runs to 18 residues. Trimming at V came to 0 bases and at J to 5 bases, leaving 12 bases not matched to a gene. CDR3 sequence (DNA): TGTGCCAGTAGTATAGATCAGATTCGGGACAGGGGAGTGGAGACCCAGTACTTC. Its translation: CASSIDQIRDRGVETQYF.

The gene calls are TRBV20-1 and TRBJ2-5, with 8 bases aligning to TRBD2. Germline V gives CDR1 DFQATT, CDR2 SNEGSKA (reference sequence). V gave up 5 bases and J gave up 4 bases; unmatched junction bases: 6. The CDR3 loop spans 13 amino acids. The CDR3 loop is CSARVLAGETQYF. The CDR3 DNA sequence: TGCAGTGCTCGTGTCCTAGCGGGAGAGACCCAGTACTTC.

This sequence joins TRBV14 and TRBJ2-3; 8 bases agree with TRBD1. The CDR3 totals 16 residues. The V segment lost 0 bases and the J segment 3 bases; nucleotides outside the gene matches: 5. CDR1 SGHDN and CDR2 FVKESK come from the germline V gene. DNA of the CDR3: TGTGCCAGCAGCCAAGATCTCGGACAGGGAACAGATACGCAGTATTTT. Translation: CASSQDLGQGTDTQYF. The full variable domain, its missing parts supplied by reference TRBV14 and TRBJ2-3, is EAGVTQFPSHSVIEKGQTVTLRCDPISGHDNLYWYRRVMGKEIKFLLHFVKESKQDESGMPNNRFLAERTGGTYSTLKVQPAELEDSGVYFCASSQDLGQGTDTQYFGPGTRLTVL.

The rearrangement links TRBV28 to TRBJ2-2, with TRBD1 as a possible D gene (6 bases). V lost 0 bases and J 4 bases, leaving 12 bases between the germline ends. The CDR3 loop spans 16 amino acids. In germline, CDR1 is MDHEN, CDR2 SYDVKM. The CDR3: CASSLWQGSSTGELFF. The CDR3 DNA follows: TGTGCCAGCAGTTTATGGCAGGGGAGTAGCACCGGGGAGCTGTTTTTT.

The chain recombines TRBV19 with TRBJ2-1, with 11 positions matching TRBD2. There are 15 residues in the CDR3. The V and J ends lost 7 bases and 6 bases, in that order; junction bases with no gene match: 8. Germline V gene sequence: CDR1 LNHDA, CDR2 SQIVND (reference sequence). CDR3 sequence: CASTPTSGERNEQFF. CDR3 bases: TGTGCCAGTACCCCGACTAGCGGGGAACGCAATGAGCAGTTCTTC.

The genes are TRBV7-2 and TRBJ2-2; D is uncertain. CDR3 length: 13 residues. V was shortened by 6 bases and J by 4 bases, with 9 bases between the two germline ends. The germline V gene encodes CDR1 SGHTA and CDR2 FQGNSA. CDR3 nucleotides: TGTGCCAGCAGTTCGTCGGGCACCGGGGAGCTGTTTTTT. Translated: CASSSSGTGELFF.

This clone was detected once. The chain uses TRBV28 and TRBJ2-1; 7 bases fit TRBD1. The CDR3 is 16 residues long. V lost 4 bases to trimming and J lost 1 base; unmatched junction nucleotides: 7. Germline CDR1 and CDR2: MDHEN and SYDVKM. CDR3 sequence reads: CASSYRGKGSYNEQFF. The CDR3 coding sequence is TGTGCCAGCAGTTACAGGGGTAAAGGATCCTACAATGAGCAGTTCTTC.

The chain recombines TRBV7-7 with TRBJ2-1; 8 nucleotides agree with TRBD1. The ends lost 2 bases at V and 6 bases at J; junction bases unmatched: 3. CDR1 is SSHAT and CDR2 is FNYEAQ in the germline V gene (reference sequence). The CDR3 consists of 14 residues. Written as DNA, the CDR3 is TGTGCCAGCAGCTTACTAGACAGGGGCAATGAGCAGTTCTTC. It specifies CASSLLDRGNEQFF.

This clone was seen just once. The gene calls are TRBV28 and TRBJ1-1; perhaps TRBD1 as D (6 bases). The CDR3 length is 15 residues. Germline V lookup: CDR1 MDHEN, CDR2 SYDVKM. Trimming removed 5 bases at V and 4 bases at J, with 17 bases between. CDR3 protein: CASSRTAPSGTEAFF. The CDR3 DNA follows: TGTGCCAGCAGTCGGACAGCCCCGAGCGGCACTGAAGCTTTCTTT.

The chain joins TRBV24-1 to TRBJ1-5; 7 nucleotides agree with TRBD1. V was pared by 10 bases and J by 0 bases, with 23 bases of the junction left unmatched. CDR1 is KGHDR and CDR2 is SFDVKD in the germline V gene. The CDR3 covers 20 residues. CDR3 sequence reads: CATLGPHRDSRPYSNQPQHF. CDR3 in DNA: TGTGCCACGCTGGGGCCCCACCGGGACAGCAGACCGTATAGCAATCAGCCCCAGCATTTT.